A selection of T cell receptor beta chains follows, all from one sample in a study of Ad26.COV2.S vaccination and SARS-CoV-2 variants. Sequencing used immunoSEQ multiplex PCR; TCRdb keeps in-frame clones, though not all of them. The sample includes a few hundred thousand clones, around 89% seen only once; the top ten take less than 4.5%. The sequencing here drew on peripheral blood, taken in a trial of Ad26.COV2.S vaccine versus placebo. All receptors come from a person aged 18-60 years who received the Ad26.COV2.S COVID-19 vaccine or a placebo. CDR3s include the opening cysteine and the closing phenylalanine or tryptophan. The D gene is left open where the match is weak. Some rows have no size entry. The others give once, few or many, or a class for an expanded clone.

CDR3 protein: CASSLGGLAGDTQYF; CDR3 DNA: TGCGCCAGCAGCTTGGGTGGACTGGCGGGGGATACGCAGTATTTT; clone size: .; D gene: .; V gene: TRBV5-1; J gene: TRBJ2-3
CDR3 protein: CASSMGQGAYNSPLHF; CDR3 DNA: TGTGCCAGTAGTATGGGACAGGGGGCCTATAATTCACCCCTCCACTTT; clone size: .; D gene: TRBD1; V gene: TRBV19; J gene: TRBJ1-6
CDR3 protein: CASSLSERGIYNEQFF; CDR3 DNA: TGCGCCAGCAGCTTGTCAGAGCGGGGGATCTACAATGAGCAGTTCTTC; clone size: .; D gene: TRBD2; V gene: TRBV5-1; J gene: TRBJ2-1
CDR3 protein: CASSPEYNQETQYF; CDR3 DNA: TGTGCCAGCTCACCAGAATACAACCAAGAGACCCAGTACTTC; clone size: .; D gene: .; V gene: TRBV18; J gene: TRBJ2-5
CDR3 protein: CATSRENPLAGKNTGELFF; CDR3 DNA: TGTGCCACCAGCAGAGAGAACCCATTAGCGGGGAAGAACACCGGGGAGCTGTTTTTT; clone size: .; D gene: TRBD2; V gene: TRBV15; J gene: TRBJ2-2
CDR3 protein: CAGKLAGGRTGELFF; CDR3 DNA: TGTGCCGGGAAACTAGCGGGGGGACGTACCGGGGAGCTGTTTTTT; clone size: .; D gene: TRBD2; V gene: TRBV2; J gene: TRBJ2-2
CDR3 protein: CASSYLSSEGTVWGYTF; CDR3 DNA: TGTGCCAGCAGTTACTTGTCCTCGGAGGGGACGGTATGGGGCTACACCTTC; clone size: few; D gene: .; V gene: TRBV28; J gene: TRBJ1-2
CDR3 protein: CASSPNLGAGNTIYF; CDR3 DNA: TGTGCCAGCAGCCCGAACCTAGGGGCTGGAAACACCATATATTTT; clone size: .; D gene: .; V gene: TRBV7-6; J gene: TRBJ1-3
CDR3 protein: CASSEDRAKNIQYF; CDR3 DNA: TGCGCCAGCAGTGAGGACAGAGCCAAAAACATTCAGTACTTC; clone size: .; D gene: .; V gene: TRBV10-1; J gene: TRBJ2-4
CDR3 protein: CASRPDRANSPLHF; CDR3 DNA: TGTGCCAGCAGACCGGACAGGGCTAATTCACCCCTCCACTTT; clone size: .; D gene: TRBD1; V gene: TRBV28; J gene: TRBJ1-6
CDR3 protein: CASSIRDNQPQHF; CDR3 DNA: TGTGCCAGTAGTATTAGGGACAATCAGCCCCAGCATTTT; clone size: .; D gene: .; V gene: TRBV19; J gene: TRBJ1-5
CDR3 protein: CASSPPRSSTEAFF; CDR3 DNA: TGTGCCAGCTCACCACCCCGTTCATCCACTGAAGCTTTCTTT; clone size: once; D gene: .; V gene: TRBV18; J gene: TRBJ1-1
CDR3 protein: CASSPPHGGAGSPLHF; CDR3 DNA: TGTGCTAGCAGCCCCCCCCACGGGGGCGCAGGTTCACCCCTCCACTTT; clone size: once; D gene: .; V gene: TRBV7-7; J gene: TRBJ1-6
CDR3 protein: CASSLTDRDPLSYEQYF; CDR3 DNA: TGTGCCAGCAGCTTAACGGACAGGGATCCGCTCTCCTACGAGCAGTACTTC; clone size: .; D gene: TRBD1; V gene: TRBV7-3; J gene: TRBJ2-7
CDR3 protein: CASSEPTKTLGQETQYF; CDR3 DNA: TGTGCCAGCAGTGAACCAACAAAGACACTCGGACAAGAGACCCAGTACTTC; clone size: .; D gene: .; V gene: TRBV6-1; J gene: TRBJ2-5
CDR3 protein: CASSQVSLPTF; CDR3 DNA: TGTGCCAGCAGCCAAGTTAGCCTTCCCACCTTC; clone size: .; D gene: .; V gene: TRBV3-1/TRBV3-2; J gene: TRBJ1-2
CDR3 protein: CASSERAGRMTKNIQYF; CDR3 DNA: TGTGCCAGCAGTGAGAGGGCAGGGAGGATGACCAAAAACATTCAGTACTTC; clone size: .; D gene: .; V gene: TRBV2; J gene: TRBJ2-4
CDR3 protein: CASSLGGTGNTIYF; CDR3 DNA: TGTGCCAGCAGCTTGGGGGGCACTGGAAACACCATATATTTT; clone size: few; D gene: .; V gene: TRBV7-6; J gene: TRBJ1-3
CDR3 protein: CASSTGTGIGEQYF; CDR3 DNA: TGTGCCAGCAGCACCGGGACAGGGATCGGCGAGCAGTACTTC; clone size: .; D gene: TRBD1; V gene: TRBV5-5; J gene: TRBJ2-7
CDR3 protein: CASATSGDTQYF; CDR3 DNA: TGTGCCAGCGCGACTAGCGGAGATACGCAGTATTTT; clone size: .; D gene: TRBD2; V gene: TRBV28; J gene: TRBJ2-3
CDR3 protein: CASSRQGFGYTF; CDR3 DNA: TGTGCCAGCAGCCGACAGGGTTTTGGCTACACCTTC; clone size: once; D gene: TRBD1; V gene: TRBV3-1/TRBV3-2; J gene: TRBJ1-2
CDR3 protein: CASSLLGGTEAFF; CDR3 DNA: TGTGCCAGCAGCTTATTGGGGGGCACTGAAGCTTTCTTT; clone size: .; D gene: .; V gene: TRBV7-3; J gene: TRBJ1-1